The source of this T cell receptor beta chain is a study of T cell responses to AZD1222 COVID-19 vaccine. Findings and caveats of the study: Regions 160-218 and 743-854 dominated among vaccine-associated CD4 TCRs spanning spike.

Of note for this clone: Its antigen remains unknown.

Germline CDR1 and CDR2: SGHNT and YYREEE (reference sequence). The CDR3 sequence is 14 residues long. Trimming removed 3 bases at V and 4 bases at J, with 13 bases between. Generated by immunoSEQ multiplex PCR, the TCRdb table keeps only in-frame clones and is missing some. Of more than 85,000 clones in the sample, 70% to 90% were seen once. This receptor was obtained from an adult in good health. Sequencing was performed on peripheral blood, taken on day 0 of AZD1222 vaccination. The chain couples TRBV5-4 to TRBJ1-2, with D unresolved. The DNA of the CDR3 is TGTGCCAGCAGCTGGATGGCGGGTTCCTATGGCTACACCTTC. Its protein is CASSWMAGSYGYTF. The entire variable domain, with the rest obtained from reference TRBV5-4 and TRBJ1-2, is as follows: ETGVTQSPTHLIKTRGQQVTLRCSSQSGHNTVSWYQQALGQGPQFIFQYYREEENGRGNFPPRFSGLQFPNYSSELNVNALELDDSALYLCASSWMAGSYGYTFGSGTRLTVV.